These 13 T cell receptor beta chains originate from one sample sequenced in a study of identical twins. TCRdb ran MiXCR on the 5' RACE reads and lists one entry per CDR3 protein. The sample includes 1.5 million to 2 million distinct CDR3 sequences, 32% of them seen just once. Sequencing was carried out using cord blood. Receptor source: a newborn girl in good health.

The V and J genes are TRBV20-1 and TRBJ2-3; 7 nucleotides agree with TRBD2. CDR3 length: 14 amino acids. Germline V gene sequence: CDR1 DFQATT, CDR2 SNEGSKA (reference sequence). The CDR3 nucleotides are TGCAGCGTTGCCCTAGCGGCCCACACAGATACGCAGTATTTT. Its protein is CSVALAAHTDTQYF.

This clonotype was detected ten times or more. The V and J genes are TRBV2 and TRBJ2-7, with D possibly being TRBD2 (6 bases). V gave up 10 bases and J gave up 4 bases, with 20 bases separating them. CDR1 and CDR2 (germline): SNHLY, FYNNEI. The CDR3 totals 14 residues. CDR3 in DNA: TGTGCCACGCACAAACTTTCCCTAGCGTACGAGCAGTACTTC. As protein: CATHKLSLAYEQYF.

V is TRBV20-1 and J is TRBJ2-7, with 8 bases lining up with TRBD2. Germline V gene data show CDR1 as DFQATT and CDR2 as SNEGSKA (reference sequence). This CDR3 region has 15 residues. The V gene end was trimmed by 5 bases and the J gene end by 7 bases; junction bases not matched to a gene: 16. Written as DNA, the CDR3 is TGCAGTGCTTCTCCGGGACTAGAGGGGTACAATGAGCAGTACTTC. This gives the protein CSASPGLEGYNEQYF.

This clonotype was seen a handful of times. This rearrangement joins TRBV20-1 to TRBJ2-7, with a weak D call TRBD1 (6 bases). This CDR3 is 15 amino acids long. V was pared by 6 bases and J by 0 bases, with 18 bases between. Germline V gene data show CDR1 as DFQATT and CDR2 as SNEGSKA (reference sequence). This chain's CDR3 is CSATTQGPSSYEQYF. Written as DNA, the CDR3 is TGCAGTGCCACTACTCAGGGGCCGAGCTCCTACGAGCAGTACTTC.

The gene calls are TRBV29-1 and TRBJ2-1, with a tentative D call TRBD2 (5 bases). Germline CDR1 SQVTM, CDR2 ANQGSEA. The length of the CDR3 is 13 residues. V lost 6 bases to trimming and J lost 6 bases, with 15 bases between them. The CDR3 sequence: CSVRGVGCNEQFF. The DNA of the CDR3 is TGCAGCGTCCGGGGTGTGGGTTGCAATGAGCAGTTCTTC.

This clonotype occurred a few times. The rearrangement uses TRBV12-3 or TRBV12-4 and TRBJ1-1; the match to TRBD1 covers 9 bases. The CDR3 loop spans 18 amino acids. After removal of 3 bases from V and 0 bases from J, the junction contained 11 bases not matched to a gene. Here the CDR3 reads CASSFGPGQGEMNTEAFF. Written as DNA, the CDR3 is TGTGCCAGCAGTTTTGGGCCGGGACAGGGCGAGATGAACACTGAAGCTTTCTTT.

This clonotype appeared once. The junction and the germline gene differ at one end; a read error may be behind it. The V gene is TRBV20-1, the J gene TRBJ2-6, with a weak D call TRBD1 (7 bases). CDR1 and CDR2 (germline): DFQATT, SNEGSKA (reference sequence). This CDR3 is 16 amino acids long. The CDR3 DNA reads as TGCAGTGCTCACAACCTACAGGGGACTGGGGCCAACGTCCGGACTTTC. Translated: CSAHNLQGTGANVRTF.

There are a few counts of this clonotype. This sequence joins TRBV20-1 and TRBJ2-3, with a weak D call TRBD2 (5 bases). Germline V CDR1 and CDR2: DFQATT, SNEGSKA (reference sequence). V was trimmed by 5 bases and J by 2 bases, leaving 14 bases between them. This CDR3 spans 14 amino acids. CDR3 in amino acids: CSAQSGSTTDTQYF. In nucleotides, the CDR3 is TGCAGTGCTCAGTCGGGGTCGACCACAGATACGCAGTATTTT.

The CDR3 region is CASSSCTGSEQYF. In DNA, the CDR3 is TGTGCCAGCAGCTCCTGTACAGGGAGCGAGCAGTACTTC. The V gene is TRBV7-9, the J gene TRBJ2-7, with D possibly matching TRBD1 (6 bases). This CDR3 is built from 13 residues. Germline CDR1 reads SEHNR; CDR2 reads FQNEAQ (reference sequence). With 4 bases removed from V and 6 bases from J, the gap between germline ends came to 13 bases.

This clonotype occurred many times. The chain employs TRBV27 and TRBJ1-1; D uncertain. Germline loops: CDR1 MNHEY, CDR2 SMNVEV (reference sequence). V was shortened by 6 bases and J by 1 base, with 9 bases between the two germline ends. The CDR3 consists of 13 residues. The CDR3 region is CASRRTANTEAFF. CDR3 in DNA: TGTGCCAGCAGAAGGACGGCGAACACTGAAGCTTTCTTT.

The chain joins TRBV28 to TRBJ2-1; a weak D match, TRBD2 (6 bases). V dropped 2 bases and J dropped 10 bases, with 15 bases sitting between them. The V gene's germline CDR1 is MDHEN and CDR2 SYDVKM. The CDR3 covers 14 residues. In DNA form, the CDR3 reads TGTGCCAGCAGTTTACGGGGGTCCGGTGGGGAGCAGTTCTTC. Amino acid sequence: CASSLRGSGGEQFF.

This clonotype has at least ten counts. The rearrangement links TRBV28 to TRBJ2-3; 8 bases fit TRBD2. CDR1 and CDR2 (germline): MDHEN, SYDVKM. The CDR3 runs to 20 residues. V shed 5 bases, J shed 3 bases, and the junction held 22 bases outside the gene matches. The CDR3 is CASSTRISLSSGLGTDTQYF. As DNA, the CDR3 is TGTGCCAGCAGTACCCGAATTTCCCTATCTTCGGGACTAGGGACAGATACGCAGTATTTT.

J is TRBJ1-2 and V is TRBV12-3 or TRBV12-4, with TRBD1 identical over 10 bases. J was trimmed by 4 bases and V by 2 bases; bases with no gene match: 4. The CDR3 is made up of 15 amino acids. CDR3 in amino acids: CASSLRDRGTYGYTF. The CDR3 DNA sequence: TGTGCCAGCAGTTTAAGGGACAGGGGAACCTATGGCTACACCTTC.